This TCR beta chain was identified during a study of blood T cell repertoires in COVID-19. Study-wide context: Samples taken during acute and convalescent COVID-19 were collected in the United States, Italy and Spain. T cells, B-cell-depleted T cells, or PBMCs supplied cDNA or gDNA.

V lost 3 bases to trimming and J lost 2 bases, with 11 bases between them. The CDR3 spans 14 residues. Germline V CDR1 and CDR2: SGHDT, YYEEEE. As processed by the authors: Reference gene primer amplification gave estimated nucleated cell counts. Generated by immunoSEQ multiplex PCR, the TCRdb table keeps only in-frame clones and is missing some. V, J and clone size derive from that table, while D and trimming were established from the DNA sequence. The sample carries 350,000 to 550,000 clones, about 89% recorded once. The TCR was taken from a young woman with acute or convalescent COVID-19. The sequenced sample consisted of peripheral blood. This chain links TRBV5-6 with TRBJ1-1; possible D gene TRBD1, 6 bases. The CDR3 sequence: CASSYLQGNTEAFF. The CDR3 DNA reads as TGTGCCAGCAGCTACCTACAGGGAAACACTGAAGCTTTCTTT.